The sequence of this T cell receptor beta chain was determined in a study of Ad26.COV2.S vaccination and SARS-CoV-2 variants (TCRdb year 2021). With respect to the entire study: Vaccine-arm donors were drawn from COV1001, a multicentre, randomized, double-blind, placebo-controlled phase I-IIa trial of Ad26.COV2.S in healthy adults. Ad26.COV2.S was administered intramuscularly at 5 x 10^10 or 1 x 10^11 viral particles, either as a single shot or as two shots given 56 days apart. Sequencing of the TCRbeta repertoire served to evaluate the specificity and breadth of SARS-CoV-2-reactive T cell receptors following Ad26.COV2.S vaccination. The TCR-sequenced set comprised approximately 30 samples: some 19 Ad26.COV2.S vaccine recipients, 5 placebo recipients and 8 SARS-CoV-2 convalescent individuals. Participants in the trial were split at random into five groups of five each, receiving low-dose or high-dose Ad26.COV2.S once or twice, or else placebo on both occasions. Investigators did not know the trial group allocation while performing experiments and assessing outcomes.

Taken with the paper, the label for treatment or condition translates to: roughly 18 received Ad26.COV2.S at low or high dose, single or two shots; roughly five received placebo; per-sample allocation not given. Repertoires of vaccine and placebo recipients were sequenced from samples taken on day 63 after the first injection. In Cohort 1b, 25 or so adults aged 18-55 years were enrolled at a single site in Boston, USA, between 29 July and 7 August 2020. As a vaccine, Ad26.COV2.S was a replication-incompetent adenovirus type 26 vector that expressed a prefusion-stabilized SARS-CoV-2 spike protein derived from the original Wuhan strain. TCRbeta CDR3 regions were sequenced with the immunoSEQ Assay. After extraction, genomic DNA underwent amplification by bias-controlled multiplex PCR, followed by high-throughput sequencing. In the original analysis: To quantify the absolute abundance of every unique TCRbeta CDR3 region, sequences were collapsed and filtered. T cell fraction was estimated by normalization of TCRbeta template counts to usable DNA, with usable DNA being measured through amplification of reference genes present in all nucleated cells. Repertoire TCRs were annotated as SARS-CoV-2-specific when V gene, CDR3 amino acid sequence and J gene were exactly matched to a known reactive TCR set. The reference SARS-CoV-2 TCR set was obtained from MIRA and was filtered for enrichment in COVID-19-positive ImmuneCODE repertoires, whereby public or cross-reactive TCRs were removed. Using the MIRA antigens, annotated TCRs were further analysed by specific ORF or by position within an ORF. Breadth was defined as the number of annotated unique rearrangements divided by the total number of unique productive rearrangements, and depth was defined as the summed frequency of the annotated unique rearrangements. TCR breadth was compared between groups using two-sided Wilcoxon rank-sum tests. The clones in this table, taken by TCRdb from immuneACCESS, are in-frame only. Not every clone is retained; where verified, under half of the shortfall comes from an unresolved V gene, and the cause of the rest is unknown. V, J and clone size are those of that table, while D and trimming were read from the DNA. The sample table holds hundreds of thousands of clones, of which around 92% were seen once. Over 1.3% of the sample rests with the top ten.

Note on this clone: No cognate antigen has been identified for it. The sample holds no much larger clone one base away, and base qualities are not on file.

The cysteine opens and the phenylalanine closes a CDR3 of 14 amino acids. The entry retains the CDR3 DNA only, 42 bases that are in frame from base 1. CDR1 MNHEY and CDR2 SVGAGI are derived from the germline V gene. V is reduced by 4 bases and J by 2 bases, leaving a spacing of 9 bases between them. Study-wide conclusions, independent of this receptor: The authors noted that total T cell responses may have been underestimated by the TCR breadth and depth analyses. Vaccine and placebo recipients had comparable non-spike TCR breadth, which fits with the vaccine containing only spike. Comparing responses between vaccine doses or regimens was not something the study was powered to do. After vaccination, spike-specific CD8+ and CD4+ T cell responses were reported to show substantial breadth. Spike-specific TCR breadth was higher in Ad26.COV2.S recipients than in placebo recipients (P = 0.0014).

The receptor comes from a person aged 18-65 years who received the Ad26.COV2.S COVID-19 vaccine or a placebo. The material was peripheral blood, obtained in a trial of Ad26.COV2.S vaccine versus placebo. The rearranged chain carries TRBV6-5 and TRBJ1-5; no D segment can be confidently identified. The CDR3 in this case is CASSFANGNQPQHF. The DNA sequence is as follows: TGTGCCAGCAGTTTCGCCAACGGCAATCAGCCCCAGCATTTT.